A single sample gave rise to the 32 T cell receptor beta chains below, sequenced in a study of human T cells and chemical hapten exposure. As to time point: patch test 3, about 24 weeks after DPC sensitization. Stated treatment: therapeutic diphenylcyclopropenone sensitization with weekly scalp DPC. TCRdb redid the calling of the RACE reads with MiXCR, one entry per CDR3 protein. This sample has about 170,000 distinct CDR3 sequences, with 25% to 35% found just once. This material consisted of whole blood, taken in connection with sensitization to the hapten diphenylcyclopropenone (DPC). The source is a woman under 30 with alopecia areata. Some clones in this sample may be carry-over from other donors' samples.

This clonotype was detected only a few times. This chain links TRBV3-1 with TRBJ2-3; 7 bases agree with TRBD1. There are 12 residues in the CDR3. In germline, CDR1 is LGHDT, CDR2 YNNKEL (reference sequence). Losses at the gene ends were 4 bases for V and 13 bases for J; bases not matched to a gene: 8. The CDR3 sequence is CASSLLTGMKYF. DNA for the CDR3: TGTGCCAGCAGCCTCTTGACAGGGATGAAGTATTTT.

This clonotype has just a few counts. This rearrangement joins TRBV20-1 to TRBJ2-1; D might be TRBD1 (6 bases). Trimming took off 5 bases at V and 8 bases at J, with 19 bases between the two ends. Germline V gene data show CDR1 as DFQATT and CDR2 as SNEGSKA (reference sequence). The CDR3 contains 14 residues. CDR3 nucleotides: TGCAGTGCTCCCCAGGGACACCAAGTGGATGAGCAGTTCTTC. Translation: CSAPQGHQVDEQFF.

This clonotype was recorded a few times. The chain links TRBV5-1 to TRBJ1-4; D unresolved. V was clipped by 6 bases and J by 8 bases, with 8 bases between them. Germline V gene lookup returns CDR1 SGHRS and CDR2 YFSETQ. This CDR3 is built from 11 residues. This CDR3 reads CASKLNEKLFF. The DNA of the CDR3 is TGCGCCAGCAAGCTAAACGAAAAACTGTTTTTT. Full variable domain (outside the CDR3, taken from reference TRBV5-1 and TRBJ1-4): KAGVTQTPRYLIKTRGQQVTLSCSPISGHRSVSWYQQTPGQGLQFLFEYFSETQRNKGNFPGRFSGRQFSNSRSEMNVSTLELGDSALYLCASKLNEKLFFGSGTQLSVL.

The genes are TRBV10-3 and TRBJ1-1; perhaps TRBD1 as D (5 bases). The CDR3 sequence is 13 residues long. V lost 7 bases to trimming and J lost 2 bases, with 11 bases between them. Per germline, CDR1 ENHRY and CDR2 SYGVKD. The CDR3 region is CAITQRGNTEAFF. Here the CDR3 DNA reads TGTGCCATCACCCAAAGGGGAAACACTGAAGCTTTCTTT.

This clonotype was seen a few times. The rearrangement links TRBV7-3 to TRBJ2-2; TRBD2 matches at 7 bases. V shed 8 bases, J shed 3 bases, and the junction held 6 bases outside the gene matches. CDR1 and CDR2 from the germline V gene are SGHTA and FQGTGA. The CDR3 has 14 amino acids. CDR3 in amino acids: CASAQGGHTGELFF. CDR3 DNA: TGTGCCAGCGCCCAGGGAGGGCACACCGGGGAGCTGTTTTTT.

This clonotype was seen only a few times. This chain links TRBV27 with TRBJ2-7; 7 nucleotides line up with TRBD1. The V gene end was trimmed by 5 bases and the J gene end by 4 bases; junction bases not matched to a gene: 11. The length of the CDR3 is 15 residues. Germline assignment: CDR1 MNHEY and CDR2 SMNVEV (reference sequence). The CDR3 region has the DNA TGTGCCAGCAGTCACGGACAGGCCCGGGTTTACGAGCAGTACTTC. It specifies CASSHGQARVYEQYF.

J is TRBJ1-4 and V is TRBV28, with D maybe TRBD1 (6 bases). The CDR3 has 16 residues. CDR1 MDHEN and CDR2 SYDVKM come from the germline V gene. The ends were cut back, 5 bases at V and 5 bases at J, with 18 bases in the middle. The CDR3 coding sequence is TGTGCCAGCAGTCCGGCCCCCGGGGGGGCAAATGAAAAACTGTTTTTT. Residues: CASSPAPGGANEKLFF.

The gene calls are TRBV7-3 and TRBJ2-6; a possible D gene is TRBD1 (6 bases). Germline V CDR1 and CDR2: SGHTA, FQGTGA. The CDR3 length is 19 residues. V was pared by 2 bases and J by 4 bases, with 21 bases between. The CDR3 bases are TGTGCCAGCAGCTTAGGATACGGGACACCTCTAAAAGGGGCCAACGTCCTGACTTTC. Amino acids: CASSLGYGTPLKGANVLTF.

J is TRBJ2-1 and V is TRBV5-5; TRBD2 matches at 8 bases. Germline V gene lookup returns CDR1 SGHKS and CDR2 YYEKEE (reference sequence). J gave up 8 bases and V 7 bases, and 14 bases lay outside the gene matches. The CDR3 runs 15 residues. CDR3 bases: TGTGCCAGCTCCCACCTCGGGGGGGCGGGGGATGAGCAGTTCTTC. Its protein is CASSHLGGAGDEQFF.

The V and J genes are TRBV4-1 and TRBJ1-1; TRBD1 matches 7 bases. The V segment lost 1 base and the J segment 5 bases; nucleotides outside the gene matches: 16. The CDR3 loop spans 18 amino acids. CDR1 MGHRA and CDR2 YSYEKL come from the germline V gene. The CDR3 here is CASSQVGAKYRGRTEAFF. The CDR3 region has the DNA TGCGCCAGCAGCCAAGTTGGAGCCAAATACAGGGGAAGGACTGAAGCTTTCTTT.

The chain couples TRBV10-3 to TRBJ2-7; D is possibly TRBD1 (6 bases). The germline V gene has CDR1 ENHRY and CDR2 SYGVKD. The CDR3 contains 16 residues. With 1 base removed from V and 2 bases from J, the gap between germline ends came to 15 bases. The CDR3 loop is CAISEWGQKNTYEQYF. Here the CDR3 DNA reads TGTGCCATCAGTGAGTGGGGACAAAAGAATACCTACGAGCAGTACTTC.

The V gene is TRBV10-3, the J gene TRBJ2-7, with TRBD1 identical over 10 bases. The V gene's germline CDR1 is ENHRY and CDR2 SYGVKD. Trimming removed 5 bases from V and 5 bases from J; junction bases left unmatched: 12. The CDR3 is made up of 16 amino acids. The CDR3 loop is CAISSRPGQGHHEQYF. CDR3 DNA: TGTGCCATCAGTTCCCGACCGGGACAGGGGCACCACGAGCAGTACTTC.

CDR3 loop: CASRAAVSYNEQFF. The CDR3 DNA reads as TGTGCCAGCAGAGCGGCGGTGTCCTACAATGAGCAGTTCTTC. The chain is built from TRBV12-3 or TRBV12-4 and TRBJ2-1; weak D call: TRBD2 (5 bases). The CDR3 is made up of 14 amino acids. The V gene lost 6 bases and the J gene lost 1 base, with 10 bases spanning the gap.

The genes are TRBV4-2 and TRBJ2-7, with 9 bases lining up with TRBD1. The trim removed 2 bases at V and 0 bases at J, leaving 11 bases unmatched. Per germline, CDR1 LGHNA and CDR2 YNFKEQ. CDR3 length: 18 residues. The CDR3 protein is CASSQFQGTGGFSYEQYF. CDR3 DNA: TGTGCCAGCAGCCAATTCCAGGGAACAGGGGGCTTCTCCTACGAGCAGTACTTC.

This clonotype was recorded a few times. The chain employs TRBV7-2 and TRBJ2-3; tentatively, D is TRBD1 (5 bases). Trimming stripped 1 base from V and 4 bases from J, with 9 bases between. This CDR3 comprises 14 residues. Per the germline V gene, CDR1 is SGHTA and CDR2 is FQGNSA. The CDR3: CASSLGKGADTQYF. CDR3 coding DNA: TGTGCCAGCAGCTTAGGCAAAGGGGCAGATACGCAGTATTTT. Using reference TRBV7-2 and TRBJ2-3 for the parts outside the CDR3, the full variable domain is GAGVSQSPSNKVTEKGKDVELRCDPISGHTALYWYRQSLGQGLEFLIYFQGNSAPDKSGLPSDRFSAERTGGSVSTLTIQRTQQEDSAVYLCASSLGKGADTQYFGPGTRLTVL.

J is TRBJ2-7 and V is TRBV7-2; perhaps TRBD2 as D (6 bases). CDR1 and CDR2 from the germline V gene are SGHTA and FQGNSA. V was trimmed by 3 bases and J by 3 bases, leaving 18 bases between them. CDR3 length: 16 amino acids. Here the CDR3 DNA reads TGTGCCAGCAGCTTTAGCGGAGGCCCATACAGCTACGAGCAGTACTTC. Its translation: CASSFSGGPYSYEQYF.

The chain has TRBV5-1 and TRBJ2-1; D is perhaps TRBD1 or TRBD2 (5 bases each). The CDR3 contains 16 residues. Looked up from germline, CDR1 is SGHRS and CDR2 is YFSETQ. V was clipped by 2 bases and J by 10 bases, with 22 bases between them. CDR3 sequence: CASSFQGEPPQLEQFF. CDR3 nucleotide sequence: TGCGCCAGCAGCTTCCAAGGGGAGCCTCCACAATTGGAGCAGTTCTTC.

The rearrangement links TRBV6-4 to TRBJ1-1; D not resolved. This CDR3 has 13 amino acids. Trimming removed 8 bases from V and 3 bases from J, with 13 bases in between. Per the germline V gene, CDR1 is MRHNA and CDR2 is SNTAGT. The CDR3 DNA follows: TGTGCCAGCGCCGTCTCAGTGGACACTGAAGCTTTCTTT. This sequence encodes CASAVSVDTEAFF.

The chain is built from TRBV4-3 and TRBJ2-3; 10 bases match TRBD2. Looked up from germline, CDR1 is LGHNA and CDR2 is YSLEER. V dropped 2 bases and J dropped 2; count of bases not matched to a gene: 4. There are 16 residues in the CDR3. The CDR3 loop reads CASSQYLAGDTDTQYF. Written as DNA, the CDR3 is TGCGCCAGCAGCCAATACCTAGCGGGAGACACAGATACGCAGTATTTT.

The chain recombines TRBV6-2 or TRBV6-3 with TRBJ1-6; no clear D. V lost 6 bases and J 3 bases, leaving 18 bases between the germline ends. This CDR3 contains 17 residues. Germline V gene data show CDR1 as MNHEY and CDR2 as SVGEGT. This chain's CDR3 is CASRGLGGTDYNSPLHF. The CDR3 DNA reads TGTGCCAGCAGAGGGCTGGGAGGAACCGACTATAATTCACCCCTCCACTTT.

The gene calls are TRBV15 and TRBJ2-7; 8 positions agree with TRBD1. The CDR3 runs 13 residues. V lost 1 base, J lost 5 bases, and 1 base stayed unmatched. The V gene's germline CDR1 is LNHNV and CDR2 YYDKDF (reference sequence). The CDR3 region is CATSRGDRHEQYF. The CDR3 nucleotides are TGTGCCACCAGCAGAGGGGACAGGCACGAGCAGTACTTC.

This clonotype has only a few counts. The chain recombines TRBV12-3 or TRBV12-4 with TRBJ1-5; TRBD1 matches at 7 bases. The CDR3 runs 16 residues. J was trimmed by 4 bases and V by 6 bases; bases with no gene match: 12. This chain's CDR3 is CASSPTGVGGNQPQHF. CDR3 sequence (DNA): TGTGCCAGCAGCCCAACAGGGGTGGGTGGTAATCAGCCCCAGCATTTT.

This clonotype was seen a handful of times. The rearrangement uses TRBV2 and TRBJ2-7; 7 bases match TRBD1. V trimming: 6 bases; J trimming: 0 bases; junction bases outside the gene matches: 8. Germline V gene sequence: CDR1 SNHLY, CDR2 FYNNEI. The CDR3 runs to 15 residues. CDR3 in DNA: TGTGCCAGCAGAGGGGGACAGCACCCCTCCTACGAGCAGTACTTC. As protein: CASRGGQHPSYEQYF.

This clonotype has just a few counts. The chain recombines TRBV24-1 with TRBJ1-1, with D tentatively TRBD1 (6 bases). This CDR3 has 14 residues. Between the trimmed V and J ends, which lost 3 bases and 4 bases, there was a span of 11 bases. The germline V gene encodes CDR1 KGHDR and CDR2 SFDVKD. In DNA form, the CDR3 reads TGTGCCACCAGTGATCGGACAGCCTGCACTGAAGCTTTCTTT. It yields the protein CATSDRTACTEAFF.

This chain connects TRBV27 to TRBJ2-2, with TRBD1 matching over 9 bases. Unmatched junction bases numbered 8, after V lost 5 bases and J lost 4 bases. CDR3 length equals 16 residues. Germline CDR1 MNHEY, CDR2 SMNVEV (reference sequence). CDR3 coding DNA: TGTGCCAGCAGTAGTGGACAGGGGATAGTCACCGGGGAGCTGTTTTTT. It is translated as CASSSGQGIVTGELFF.

In its sample, this clonotype was seen a few times. The chain joins TRBV20-1 to TRBJ2-6, with D hard to call. The germline gives CDR1 DFQATT, CDR2 SNEGSKA (reference sequence). V dropped 3 bases and J dropped 1 base, with 4 bases sitting between them. The CDR3 totals 13 residues. CDR3 amino acids: CSARGSGANVLTF. In nucleotides, the CDR3 is TGCAGTGCTAGGGGATCTGGGGCCAACGTCCTGACTTTC.

The gene calls are TRBV3-1 and TRBJ2-5; 12 positions agree with TRBD2. After removal of 4 bases from V and 5 bases from J, the junction contained 8 bases not matched to a gene. Germline loops: CDR1 LGHDT, CDR2 YNNKEL (reference sequence). CDR3 length: 16 residues. As DNA, the CDR3 is TGTGCCAGCAGCCCCTCTAGCGGGGGGGCGGCGGAGACCCAGTACTTC. It codes for CASSPSSGGAAETQYF.

The gene calls are TRBV29-1 and TRBJ2-7, with 11 bases that match TRBD2. Germline V gives CDR1 SQVTM, CDR2 ANQGSEA. Losses at the gene ends were 0 bases for V and 4 bases for J; bases not matched to a gene: 8. The CDR3 is 16 amino acids. The CDR3 region is CSVEDLLAGGGYEQYF. CDR3 in DNA: TGCAGCGTTGAAGATCTCCTAGCGGGGGGTGGGTACGAGCAGTACTTC.

The V and J genes are TRBV6-6 and TRBJ2-5, with D unresolved. The germline gives CDR1 MNHNY, CDR2 SVGAGI (reference sequence). The CDR3 is 13 residues long. Trimming pared 2 bases from V and 3 bases from J, leaving 7 bases between. CDR3 region: CASSYGSKETQYF. CDR3 DNA sequence: TGTGCCAGCAGTTACGGGTCTAAAGAGACCCAGTACTTC.

The rearrangement links TRBV3-1 to TRBJ2-3; TRBD2 matches 9 bases. Trimming took 3 bases from V and 4 from J; bases not matched to a gene: 11. The CDR3 spans 17 residues. The germline CDR1 and CDR2 sequences are LGHDT and YNNKEL (reference sequence). CDR3 protein: CASSQTALAGSADTQYF. The CDR3 coding sequence is TGTGCCAGCAGCCAGACCGCCCTAGCGGGGTCCGCAGATACGCAGTATTTT.

This chain links TRBV27 with TRBJ1-1; D is uncertain. Per germline, CDR1 MNHEY and CDR2 SMNVEV (reference sequence). CDR3 length equals 14 residues. With 4 bases removed from V and 1 base from J, the gap between germline ends came to 10 bases. CDR3 protein: CASSSNVGNTEAFF. The CDR3 DNA is TGTGCCAGCAGTTCGAATGTAGGGAACACTGAAGCTTTCTTT.

The chain combines TRBV4-2 with TRBJ2-3; the match to TRBD2 covers 7 bases. The CDR3 runs 18 residues. CDR1 LGHNA and CDR2 YNFKEQ come from the germline V gene. V lost 0 bases, J lost 2 bases, and 11 bases stayed unmatched. The CDR3 reads CASSQDSPEGGNTDTQYF. CDR3 in DNA: TGTGCCAGCAGCCAAGATTCCCCGGAGGGAGGGAACACAGATACGCAGTATTTT.